Included here is one T cell receptor beta chain sequence, with context. The antigen is undetermined. With autoimmune disease history or systemic immunosuppression, patients were excluded. The sample comes from a study of OX40 agonist ivuxolimab in advanced cancers. Looking at the study overall: Every patient in dose escalation had hepatocellular carcinoma, melanoma, renal cell or head and neck cancer. The study's findings and limits: CD4+ and CD8+ T cells in blood underwent clonal expansion by week 6 at 0.1 to 3.0 mg/kg. Averaging showed that CD8+ T cells had more expanded clones than CD4+ did.

Germline values: CDR1 MGHRA, CDR2 YSYEKL. CDR3 size: 16 residues. V lost 1 base to trimming and J lost 2 bases; unmatched junction nucleotides: 6. The protocol was immunoSEQ multiplex PCR, while the TCRdb copy is restricted to in-frame clones and leaves out a portion. The table records roughly 64,000 clones, around four fifths of them present only once. The sequenced sample was CD4+ or CD8+ T cells sorted from blood, obtained in a trial of the OX40 agonist ivuxolimab. This sequence joins TRBV4-1 and TRBJ2-3, with TRBD2 identical over 7 bases. This receptor was identified in an adult with an advanced solid tumor such as melanoma, head and neck, liver or kidney cancer. In nucleotides, the CDR3 is TGCGCCAGCAGCCAAGGGGGGGGAAGCTCCACAGATACGCAGTATTTT. Amino acids: CASSQGGGSSTDTQYF.